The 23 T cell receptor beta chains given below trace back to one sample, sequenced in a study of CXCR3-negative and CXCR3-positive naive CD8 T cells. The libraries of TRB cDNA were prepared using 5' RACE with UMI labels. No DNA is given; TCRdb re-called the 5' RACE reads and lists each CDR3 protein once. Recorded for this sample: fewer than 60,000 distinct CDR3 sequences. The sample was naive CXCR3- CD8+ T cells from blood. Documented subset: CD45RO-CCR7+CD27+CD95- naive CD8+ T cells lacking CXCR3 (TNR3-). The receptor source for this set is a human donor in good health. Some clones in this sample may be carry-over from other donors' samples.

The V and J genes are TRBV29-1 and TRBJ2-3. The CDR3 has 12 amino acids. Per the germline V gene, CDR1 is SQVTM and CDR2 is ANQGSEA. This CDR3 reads CSVGDITDTQYF.

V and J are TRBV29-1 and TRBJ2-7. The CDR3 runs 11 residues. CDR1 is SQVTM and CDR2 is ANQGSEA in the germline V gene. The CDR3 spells CSVVVAYEQYF.

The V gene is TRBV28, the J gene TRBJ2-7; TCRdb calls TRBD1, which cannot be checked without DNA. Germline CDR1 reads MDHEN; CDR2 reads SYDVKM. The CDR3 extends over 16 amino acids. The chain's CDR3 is CASSQIRDSVTYEQYF.

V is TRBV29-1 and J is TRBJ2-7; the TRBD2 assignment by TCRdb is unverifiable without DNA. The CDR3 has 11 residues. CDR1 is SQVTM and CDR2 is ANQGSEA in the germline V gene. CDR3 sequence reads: CSVEQGPEQYF.

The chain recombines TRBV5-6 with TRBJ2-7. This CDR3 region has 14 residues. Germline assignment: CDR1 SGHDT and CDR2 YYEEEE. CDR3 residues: CASSLAGELEEQYF. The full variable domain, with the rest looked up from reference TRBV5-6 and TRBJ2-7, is DAGVTQSPTHLIKTRGQQVTLRCSPKSGHDTVSWYQQALGQGPQFIFQYYEEEERQRGNFPDRFSGHQFPNYSSELNVNALLLGDSALYLCASSLAGELEEQYFGPGTRLTVT.

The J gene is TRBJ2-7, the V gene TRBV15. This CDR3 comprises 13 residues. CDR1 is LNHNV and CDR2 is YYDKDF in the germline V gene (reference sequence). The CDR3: CATSSIPVSEQYF.

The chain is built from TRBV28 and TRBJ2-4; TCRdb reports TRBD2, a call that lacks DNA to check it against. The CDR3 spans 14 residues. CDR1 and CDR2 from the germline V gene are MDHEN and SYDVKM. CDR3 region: CASSKRGRGNIQYF.

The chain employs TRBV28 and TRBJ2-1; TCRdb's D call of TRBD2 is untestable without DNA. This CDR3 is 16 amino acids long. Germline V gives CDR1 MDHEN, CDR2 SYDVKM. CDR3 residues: CASSSITGLACNEQFF. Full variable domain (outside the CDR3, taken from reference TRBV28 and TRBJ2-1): DVKVTQSSRYLVKRTGEKVFLECVQDMDHENMFWYRQDPGLGLRLIYFSYDVKMKEKGDIPEGYSVSREKKERFSLILESASTNQTSMYLCASSSITGLACNEQFFGPGTRLTVL.

The CDR3 reads CASSQDPGTDHNEQFF. The chain recombines TRBV4-1 with TRBJ2-1; TCRdb's D gene call, TRBD1, goes unchecked for lack of DNA. The CDR3 has 16 residues. CDR1 is MGHRA, CDR2 YSYEKL, per germline.

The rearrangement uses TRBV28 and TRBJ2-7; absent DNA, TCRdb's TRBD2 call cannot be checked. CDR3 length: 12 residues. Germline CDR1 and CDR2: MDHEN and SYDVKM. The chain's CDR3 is CASSPSASEQYF.

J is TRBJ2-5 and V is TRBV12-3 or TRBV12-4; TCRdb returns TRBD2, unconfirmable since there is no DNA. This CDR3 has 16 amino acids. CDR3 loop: CASSNHQEVSWMAQYF.

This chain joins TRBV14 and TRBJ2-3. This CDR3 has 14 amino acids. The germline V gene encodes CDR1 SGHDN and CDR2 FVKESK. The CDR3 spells CASSQGPSTDTQYF.

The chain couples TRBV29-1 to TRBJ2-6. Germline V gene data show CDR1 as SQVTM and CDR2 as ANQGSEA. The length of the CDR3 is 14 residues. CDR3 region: CSVEVDSGANVLTF.

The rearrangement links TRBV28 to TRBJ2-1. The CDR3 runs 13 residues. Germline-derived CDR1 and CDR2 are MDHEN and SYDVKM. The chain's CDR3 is CAHGEVSYNEQFF.

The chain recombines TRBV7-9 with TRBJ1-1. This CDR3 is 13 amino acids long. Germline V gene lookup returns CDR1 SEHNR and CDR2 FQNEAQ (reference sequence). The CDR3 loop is CASSFGRNTEAFF.

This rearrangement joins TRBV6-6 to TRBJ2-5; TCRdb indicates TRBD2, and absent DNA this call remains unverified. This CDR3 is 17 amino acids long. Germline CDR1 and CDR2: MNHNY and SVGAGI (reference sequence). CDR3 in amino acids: CASSTPASGGLQETQYF.

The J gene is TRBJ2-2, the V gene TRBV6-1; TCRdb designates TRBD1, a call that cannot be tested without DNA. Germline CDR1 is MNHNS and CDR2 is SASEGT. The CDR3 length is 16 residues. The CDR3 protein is CASSKTGAYDPGELFF.

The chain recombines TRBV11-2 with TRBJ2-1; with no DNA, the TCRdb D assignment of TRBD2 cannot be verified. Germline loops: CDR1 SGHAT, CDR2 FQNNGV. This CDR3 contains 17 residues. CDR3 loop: CASSLENPAGTYNEQFF.

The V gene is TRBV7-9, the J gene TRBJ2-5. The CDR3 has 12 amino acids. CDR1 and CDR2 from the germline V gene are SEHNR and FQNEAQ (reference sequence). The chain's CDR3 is CASSLGEETQYF.

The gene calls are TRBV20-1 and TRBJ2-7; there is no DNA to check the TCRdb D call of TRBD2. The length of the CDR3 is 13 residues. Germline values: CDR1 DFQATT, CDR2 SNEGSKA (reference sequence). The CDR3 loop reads CSALAGTLYEQYF.

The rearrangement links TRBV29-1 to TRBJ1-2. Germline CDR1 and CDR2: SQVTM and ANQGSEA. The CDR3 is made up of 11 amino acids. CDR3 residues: CSATANYGYTF.

CDR3 region: CASSVGQLNTEAFF. The gene calls are TRBV9 and TRBJ1-1. Germline-derived CDR1 and CDR2 are SGDLS and YYNGEE. CDR3 size: 14 residues.

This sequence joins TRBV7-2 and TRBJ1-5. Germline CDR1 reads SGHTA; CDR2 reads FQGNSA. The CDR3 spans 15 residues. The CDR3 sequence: CASSLVVAANQPQHF. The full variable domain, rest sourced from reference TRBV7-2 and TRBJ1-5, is GAGVSQSPSNKVTEKGKDVELRCDPISGHTALYWYRQSLGQGLEFLIYFQGNSAPDKSGLPSDRFSAERTGGSVSTLTIQRTQQEDSAVYLCASSLVVAANQPQHFGDGTRLSIL.